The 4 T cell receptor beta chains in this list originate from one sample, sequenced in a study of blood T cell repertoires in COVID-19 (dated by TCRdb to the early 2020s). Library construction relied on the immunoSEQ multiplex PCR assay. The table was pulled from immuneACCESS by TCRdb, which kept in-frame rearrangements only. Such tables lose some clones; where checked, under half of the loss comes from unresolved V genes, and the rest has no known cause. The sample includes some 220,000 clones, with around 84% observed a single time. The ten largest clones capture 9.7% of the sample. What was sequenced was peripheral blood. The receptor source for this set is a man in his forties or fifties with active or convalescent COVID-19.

In DNA, the CDR3 is TGCAGCGTAGGACAGGGGGGAAGCACAGATACGCAGTATTTT. Protein: CSVGQGGSTDTQYF. The rearrangement links TRBV29-1 to TRBJ2-3; 10 bases line up with TRBD1. The CDR3 has 14 amino acids. V was pared by 6 bases and J by 0 bases, with 3 bases of the junction left unmatched. Germline V gene sequence: CDR1 SQVTM, CDR2 ANQGSEA.

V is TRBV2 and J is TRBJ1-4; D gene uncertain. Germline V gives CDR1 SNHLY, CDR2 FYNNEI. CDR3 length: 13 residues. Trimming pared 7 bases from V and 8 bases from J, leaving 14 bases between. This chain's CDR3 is CASTGRKGEKLFF. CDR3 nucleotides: TGTGCCAGCACGGGAAGGAAAGGCGAAAAACTGTTTTTT.

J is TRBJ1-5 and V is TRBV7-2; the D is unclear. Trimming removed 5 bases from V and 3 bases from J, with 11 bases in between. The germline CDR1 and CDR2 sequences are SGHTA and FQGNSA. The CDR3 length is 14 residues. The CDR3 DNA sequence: TGTGCCAGCAGCCCAGTTTCGAACAATCAGCCCCAGCATTTT. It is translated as CASSPVSNNQPQHF.

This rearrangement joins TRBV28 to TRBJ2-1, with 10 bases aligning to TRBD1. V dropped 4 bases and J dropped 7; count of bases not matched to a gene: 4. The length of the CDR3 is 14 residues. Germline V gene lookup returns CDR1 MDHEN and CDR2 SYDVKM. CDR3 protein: CASSSGQGWNEQFF. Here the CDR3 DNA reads TGTGCCAGCAGTTCGGGACAGGGGTGGAATGAGCAGTTCTTC.